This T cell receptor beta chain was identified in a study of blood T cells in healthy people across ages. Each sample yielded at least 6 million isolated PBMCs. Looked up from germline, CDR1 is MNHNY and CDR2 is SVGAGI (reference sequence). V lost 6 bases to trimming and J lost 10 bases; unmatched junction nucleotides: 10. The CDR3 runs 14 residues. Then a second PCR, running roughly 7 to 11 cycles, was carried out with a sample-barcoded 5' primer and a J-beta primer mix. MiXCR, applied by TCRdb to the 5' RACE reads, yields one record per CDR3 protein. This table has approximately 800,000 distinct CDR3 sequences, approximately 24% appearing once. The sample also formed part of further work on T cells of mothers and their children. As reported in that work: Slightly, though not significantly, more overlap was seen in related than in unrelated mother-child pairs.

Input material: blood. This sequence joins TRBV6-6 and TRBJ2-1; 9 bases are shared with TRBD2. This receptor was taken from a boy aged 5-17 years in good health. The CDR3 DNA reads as TGTGCCAGCAGGCTGGGACTAGCCCTTGGGGAGCAGTTCTTC. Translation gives CASRLGLALGEQFF.